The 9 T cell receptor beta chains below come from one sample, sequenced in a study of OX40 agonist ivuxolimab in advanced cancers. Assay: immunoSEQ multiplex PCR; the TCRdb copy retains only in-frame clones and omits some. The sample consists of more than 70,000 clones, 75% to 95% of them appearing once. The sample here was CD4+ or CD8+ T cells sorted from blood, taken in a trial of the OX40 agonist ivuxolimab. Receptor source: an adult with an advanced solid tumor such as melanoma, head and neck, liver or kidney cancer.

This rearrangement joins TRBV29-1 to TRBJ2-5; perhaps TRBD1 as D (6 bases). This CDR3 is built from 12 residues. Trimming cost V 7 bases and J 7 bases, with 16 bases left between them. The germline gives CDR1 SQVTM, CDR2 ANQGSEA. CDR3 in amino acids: CSGRQVRGTQYF. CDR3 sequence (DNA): TGCAGCGGGCGACAGGTCCGGGGGACCCAGTACTTC.

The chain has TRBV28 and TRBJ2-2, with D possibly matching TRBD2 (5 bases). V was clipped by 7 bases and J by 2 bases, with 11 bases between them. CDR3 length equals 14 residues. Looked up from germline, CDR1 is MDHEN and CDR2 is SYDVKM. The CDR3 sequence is CASTRTSNTGELFF. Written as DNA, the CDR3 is TGTGCCAGCACCAGGACTTCAAACACCGGGGAGCTGTTTTTT.

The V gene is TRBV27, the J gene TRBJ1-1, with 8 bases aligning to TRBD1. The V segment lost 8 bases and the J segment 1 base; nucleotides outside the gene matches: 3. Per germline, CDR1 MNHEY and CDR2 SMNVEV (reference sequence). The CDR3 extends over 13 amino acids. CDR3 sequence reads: CASRGTGNTEAFF. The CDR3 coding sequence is TGTGCCAGCCGGGGGACAGGGAACACTGAAGCTTTCTTT.

CDR3 nucleotide sequence: TGTGCTAGTGCCTCAGGTCCTCATCAGCCCCAGCATTTT. It yields the protein CASASGPHQPQHF. The chain carries TRBV12-5 and TRBJ1-5; no definite D call. The CDR3 is 13 amino acids. In germline, CDR1 is LGHNT, CDR2 FRNRAP. The ends were cut back, 7 bases at V and 5 bases at J, with 12 bases in the middle.

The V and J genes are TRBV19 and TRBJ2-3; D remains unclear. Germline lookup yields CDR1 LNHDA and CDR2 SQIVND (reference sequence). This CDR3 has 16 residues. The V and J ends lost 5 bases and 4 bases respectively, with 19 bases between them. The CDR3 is CASSGPGPLGADTQYF. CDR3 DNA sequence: TGTGCCAGTAGTGGGCCTGGACCGCTGGGTGCAGATACGCAGTATTTT.

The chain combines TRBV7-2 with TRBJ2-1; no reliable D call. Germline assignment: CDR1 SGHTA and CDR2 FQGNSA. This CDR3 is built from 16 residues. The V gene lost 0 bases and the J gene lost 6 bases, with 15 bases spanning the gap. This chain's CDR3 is CASSLAKGGAANEQFF. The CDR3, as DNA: TGTGCCAGCAGCTTAGCAAAGGGCGGAGCCGCCAATGAGCAGTTCTTC.

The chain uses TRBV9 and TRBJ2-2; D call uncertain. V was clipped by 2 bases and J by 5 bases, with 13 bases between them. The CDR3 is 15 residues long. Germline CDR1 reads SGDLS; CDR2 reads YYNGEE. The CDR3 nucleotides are TGTGCCAGCAGCGTTGGGCCTGTGAAAACCGGGGAGCTGTTTTTT. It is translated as CASSVGPVKTGELFF.

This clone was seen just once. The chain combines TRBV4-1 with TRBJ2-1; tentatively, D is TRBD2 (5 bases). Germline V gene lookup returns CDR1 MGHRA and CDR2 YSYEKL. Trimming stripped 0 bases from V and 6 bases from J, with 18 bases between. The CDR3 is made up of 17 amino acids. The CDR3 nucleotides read TGCGCCAGCAGCCAAGACCCTCTAGAGGGTTCGGTCAATGAGCAGTTCTTC. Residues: CASSQDPLEGSVNEQFF.

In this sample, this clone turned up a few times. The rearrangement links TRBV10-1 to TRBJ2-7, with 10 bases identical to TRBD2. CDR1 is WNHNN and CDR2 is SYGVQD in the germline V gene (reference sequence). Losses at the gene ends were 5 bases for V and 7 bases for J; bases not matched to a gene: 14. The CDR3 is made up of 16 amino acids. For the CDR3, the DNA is TGCGCCAGCAGTCAATCCGCGCTAGCGGGAGCCGGGGAGCAGTACTTC. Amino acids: CASSQSALAGAGEQYF.